This is a list of T cell receptor beta chains from one sample in a study of blood T cell repertoires in COVID-19. Method: immunoSEQ multiplex PCR; TCRdb's copy keeps in-frame clones and lacks some. There are roughly 390,000 clones in the sample; 70% to 90% occur only once, and about 10% lies in the top ten. Sequencing was carried out using peripheral blood. These TCRs come from a woman younger than 45 with COVID-19, enrolled during active disease. Each CDR3 is given with its conserved first and last residue. The order of the fields is D gene, J gene, clone size, V gene, CDR3 protein, CDR3 DNA. D genes are given only for firm matches. Clone size is shown for a subset of rows, as once, few, many or a class of expanded clone.

d_call: TRBD2; j_call: TRBJ2-5; clone_size: once; v_call: TRBV30; cdr3_aa: CAWSVFTSVQETQYF; cdr3_nt: TGTGCCTGGAGTGTGTTTACTAGCGTACAAGAGACCCAGTACTTC
d_call: NA; j_call: TRBJ1-4; clone_size: NA; v_call: TRBV6-5; cdr3_aa: CASSYGASNEKLFF; cdr3_nt: TGTGCCAGCAGTTACGGAGCCTCTAATGAAAAACTGTTTTTT
d_call: NA; j_call: TRBJ1-2; clone_size: NA; v_call: TRBV5-1; cdr3_aa: CASSLAGIGYTF; cdr3_nt: TGCGCCAGCAGCTTGGCGGGGATCGGCTACACCTTC
d_call: TRBD1; j_call: TRBJ1-2; clone_size: NA; v_call: TRBV28; cdr3_aa: CASSSDRNYGYTF; cdr3_nt: TGTGCCAGCAGTTCGGACAGGAACTATGGCTACACCTTC
d_call: NA; j_call: TRBJ1-4; clone_size: NA; v_call: TRBV6-1; cdr3_aa: CASSEEGGTNEKLFF; cdr3_nt: TGTGCCAGCAGTGAAGAAGGGGGAACTAATGAAAAACTGTTTTTT
d_call: NA; j_call: TRBJ1-5; clone_size: few; v_call: TRBV7-9; cdr3_aa: CASSFTGPNQPQHF; cdr3_nt: TGTGCCAGCAGCTTCACAGGGCCCAATCAGCCCCAGCATTTT
d_call: TRBD2; j_call: TRBJ2-2; clone_size: NA; v_call: TRBV9; cdr3_aa: CASSGGLVVTGELFF; cdr3_nt: TGTGCCAGCAGCGGTGGACTAGTTGTCACCGGGGAGCTGTTTTTT
d_call: NA; j_call: TRBJ2-3; clone_size: NA; v_call: TRBV1; cdr3_aa: CTSSQFLADITDTQYF; cdr3_nt: TGCACCAGCAGCCAATTTCTAGCGGATATCACAGATACGCAGTATTTT
d_call: NA; j_call: TRBJ2-7; clone_size: NA; v_call: TRBV19; cdr3_aa: CASSIGGGGGEQYF; cdr3_nt: TGTGCCAGTAGTATAGGAGGAGGTGGTGGCGAGCAGTACTTC
d_call: NA; j_call: TRBJ1-1; clone_size: few; v_call: TRBV27; cdr3_aa: CASSLINTGRNAFF; cdr3_nt: TGTGCCAGCAGTTTAATCAATACAGGACGAAATGCTTTCTTT
d_call: TRBD1; j_call: TRBJ2-7; clone_size: NA; v_call: TRBV5-3; cdr3_aa: CARSVDRGPSYEQYF; cdr3_nt: TGTGCCAGAAGCGTTGACAGGGGGCCCTCCTACGAGCAGTACTTC
d_call: NA; j_call: TRBJ1-6; clone_size: NA; v_call: TRBV12-3/TRBV12-4; cdr3_aa: CASSQGDSPLHF; cdr3_nt: TGTGCCAGCAGCCAGGGTGATTCACCCCTCCACTTT
d_call: NA; j_call: TRBJ1-1; clone_size: NA; v_call: TRBV10-1; cdr3_aa: CASSPGFTEAFF; cdr3_nt: TGCGCCAGCAGTCCAGGGTTCACTGAAGCTTTCTTT
d_call: TRBD2; j_call: TRBJ2-1; clone_size: NA; v_call: TRBV7-3; cdr3_aa: CASSLAIRGGYNEQFF; cdr3_nt: TGTGCCAGCAGCTTAGCCATACGCGGGGGGTACAATGAGCAGTTCTTC
d_call: NA; j_call: TRBJ2-2; clone_size: NA; v_call: TRBV29-1; cdr3_aa: CSVPPPRSSGNTGELFF; cdr3_nt: TGCAGCGTTCCCCCACCCCGGAGTAGCGGGAACACCGGGGAGCTGTTTTTT
d_call: TRBD2; j_call: TRBJ2-7; clone_size: NA; v_call: TRBV7-2; cdr3_aa: CASSFGLAVAHEQYF; cdr3_nt: TGTGCCAGCAGCTTCGGACTAGCGGTAGCCCACGAGCAGTACTTC
d_call: TRBD1; j_call: TRBJ1-2; clone_size: NA; v_call: TRBV4-2; cdr3_aa: CASSQGGQGESYGYTF; cdr3_nt: TGTGCCAGCAGCCAAGGCGGACAGGGAGAGAGCTATGGCTACACCTTC
d_call: NA; j_call: TRBJ1-3; clone_size: NA; v_call: TRBV24-1; cdr3_aa: CATSAGANGNTIYF; cdr3_nt: TGTGCCACCAGTGCTGGGGCGAATGGAAACACCATATATTTT
d_call: TRBD1; j_call: TRBJ1-4; clone_size: few; v_call: TRBV5-1; cdr3_aa: CASSQFPTGASATNEKLFF; cdr3_nt: TGCGCCAGCAGCCAATTCCCGACAGGGGCCAGTGCAACTAATGAAAAACTGTTTTTT
d_call: NA; j_call: TRBJ1-3; clone_size: once; v_call: TRBV6-6; cdr3_aa: CASSLLAGNTIYF; cdr3_nt: TGTGCCAGCAGCTTATTGGCCGGAAACACCATATATTTT
d_call: NA; j_call: TRBJ1-2; clone_size: NA; v_call: TRBV25-1; cdr3_aa: CASSETAAPYGYTF; cdr3_nt: TGTGCCAGCAGTGAGACCGCGGCTCCCTATGGCTACACCTTC
d_call: NA; j_call: TRBJ2-1; clone_size: NA; v_call: TRBV2; cdr3_aa: CASSQGFSYNEQFF; cdr3_nt: TGTGCCAGCTCACAGGGATTCTCCTACAATGAGCAGTTCTTC
d_call: NA; j_call: TRBJ2-7; clone_size: NA; v_call: TRBV19; cdr3_aa: CASSIAGESYEQYF; cdr3_nt: TGTGCCAGTAGTATAGCCGGGGAGTCCTACGAGCAGTACTTC
d_call: TRBD1; j_call: TRBJ2-1; clone_size: NA; v_call: TRBV19; cdr3_aa: CASSLDRAGNNEQFF; cdr3_nt: TGTGCCAGTAGTTTGGACAGGGCCGGTAACAATGAGCAGTTCTTC
d_call: NA; j_call: TRBJ2-7; clone_size: NA; v_call: TRBV2; cdr3_aa: CASTQQMSYEQYF; cdr3_nt: TGTGCCAGCACACAGCAAATGTCCTACGAGCAGTACTTC
d_call: NA; j_call: TRBJ1-1; clone_size: many; v_call: TRBV7-3; cdr3_aa: CASSAGRDTEAFF; cdr3_nt: TGTGCCAGCAGCGCAGGGAGGGACACTGAAGCTTTCTTT
d_call: TRBD2; j_call: TRBJ2-7; clone_size: NA; v_call: TRBV30; cdr3_aa: CAWSGTSGIYEQYF; cdr3_nt: TGTGCCTGGTCCGGGACTAGCGGGATCTACGAGCAGTACTTC
d_call: NA; j_call: TRBJ1-5; clone_size: once; v_call: TRBV9; cdr3_aa: CASSVGGVSEQPQHF; cdr3_nt: TGTGCCAGCAGCGTAGGGGGGGTATCAGAGCAGCCCCAGCATTTT
d_call: TRBD1; j_call: TRBJ2-1; clone_size: NA; v_call: TRBV14; cdr3_aa: CASSQPGQGLFEQFF; cdr3_nt: TGTGCCAGCAGCCAGCCGGGACAGGGACTTTTTGAGCAGTTCTTC
d_call: NA; j_call: TRBJ1-5; clone_size: NA; v_call: TRBV30; cdr3_aa: CAWSGTLLQPQHF; cdr3_nt: TGTGCCTGGAGTGGCACTCTTCTTCAGCCCCAGCATTTT
d_call: TRBD1; j_call: TRBJ2-2; clone_size: NA; v_call: TRBV7-3; cdr3_aa: CASSRTGNPGELFF; cdr3_nt: TGTGCCAGCAGCCGGACAGGGAACCCCGGGGAGCTGTTTTTT